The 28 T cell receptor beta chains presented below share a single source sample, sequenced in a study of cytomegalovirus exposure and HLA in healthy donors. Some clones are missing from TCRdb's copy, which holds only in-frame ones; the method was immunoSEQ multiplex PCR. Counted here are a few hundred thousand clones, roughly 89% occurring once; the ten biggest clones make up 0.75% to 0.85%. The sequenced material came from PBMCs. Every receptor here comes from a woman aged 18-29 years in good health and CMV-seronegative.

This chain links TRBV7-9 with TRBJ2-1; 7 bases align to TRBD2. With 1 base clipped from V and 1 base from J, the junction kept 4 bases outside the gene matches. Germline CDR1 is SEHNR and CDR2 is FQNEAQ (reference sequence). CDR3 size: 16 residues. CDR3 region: CASSLDGGSSYNEQFF. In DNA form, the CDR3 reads TGTGCCAGCAGCTTAGACGGCGGGAGTTCCTACAATGAGCAGTTCTTC.

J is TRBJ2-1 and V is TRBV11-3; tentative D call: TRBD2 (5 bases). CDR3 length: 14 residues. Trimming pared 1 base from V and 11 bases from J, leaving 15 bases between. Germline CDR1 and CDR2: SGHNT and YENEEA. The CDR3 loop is CASSLGDGVAKQFF. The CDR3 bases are TGTGCCAGCAGCTTAGGGGATGGGGTAGCGAAGCAGTTCTTC. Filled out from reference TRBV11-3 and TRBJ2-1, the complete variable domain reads EAGVVQSPRYKIIEKKQPVAFWCNPISGHNTLYWYLQNLGQGPELLIRYENEEAVDDSQLPKDRFSAERLKGVDSTLKIQPAELGDSAVYLCASSLGDGVAKQFFGPGTRLTVL.

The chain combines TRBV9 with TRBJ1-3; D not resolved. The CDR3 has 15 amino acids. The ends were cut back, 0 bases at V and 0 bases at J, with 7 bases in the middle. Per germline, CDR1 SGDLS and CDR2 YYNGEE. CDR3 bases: TGTGCCAGCAGCGTAGGGTCGAGCTCTGGAAACACCATATATTTT. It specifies CASSVGSSSGNTIYF.

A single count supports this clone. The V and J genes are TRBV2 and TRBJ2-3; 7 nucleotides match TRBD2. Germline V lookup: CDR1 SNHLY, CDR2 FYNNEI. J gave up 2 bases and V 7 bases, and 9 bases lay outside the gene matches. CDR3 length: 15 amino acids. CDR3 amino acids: CASNPPGTTTDTQYF. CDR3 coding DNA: TGTGCCAGCAACCCCCCCGGGACTACCACAGATACGCAGTATTTT.

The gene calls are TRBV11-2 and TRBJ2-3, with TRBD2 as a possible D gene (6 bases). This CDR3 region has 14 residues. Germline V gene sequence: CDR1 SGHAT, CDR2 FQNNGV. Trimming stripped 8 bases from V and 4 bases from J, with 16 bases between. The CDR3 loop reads CASGPGLRPDTQYF. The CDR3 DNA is TGTGCCAGCGGGCCAGGACTACGGCCAGATACGCAGTATTTT.

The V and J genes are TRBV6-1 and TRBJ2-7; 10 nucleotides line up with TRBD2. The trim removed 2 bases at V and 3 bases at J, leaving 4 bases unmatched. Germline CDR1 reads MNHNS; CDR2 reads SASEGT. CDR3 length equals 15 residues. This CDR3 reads CASSEPTSGVYEQYF. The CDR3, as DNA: TGTGCCAGCAGTGAACCCACTAGCGGGGTCTACGAGCAGTACTTC.

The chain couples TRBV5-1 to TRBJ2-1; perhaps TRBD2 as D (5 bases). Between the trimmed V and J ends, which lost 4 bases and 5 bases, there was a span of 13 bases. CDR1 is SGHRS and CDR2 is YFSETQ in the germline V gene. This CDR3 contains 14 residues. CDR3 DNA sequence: TGCGCCAGCAGCGGGCTAGCCAACAACAATGAGCAGTTCTTC. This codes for CASSGLANNNEQFF.

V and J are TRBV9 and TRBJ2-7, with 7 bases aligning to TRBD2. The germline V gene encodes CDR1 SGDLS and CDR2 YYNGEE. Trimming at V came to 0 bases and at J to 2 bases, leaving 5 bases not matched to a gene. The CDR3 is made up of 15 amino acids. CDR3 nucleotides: TGTGCCAGCAGCGTAGCCCTAGCGGACACCTACGAGCAGTACTTC. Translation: CASSVALADTYEQYF.

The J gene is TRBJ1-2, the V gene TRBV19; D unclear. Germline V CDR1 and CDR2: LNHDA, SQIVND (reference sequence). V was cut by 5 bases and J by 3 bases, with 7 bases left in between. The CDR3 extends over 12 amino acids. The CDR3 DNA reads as TGTGCCAGTAGTTCTCTTGACTATGGCTACACCTTC. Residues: CASSSLDYGYTF.

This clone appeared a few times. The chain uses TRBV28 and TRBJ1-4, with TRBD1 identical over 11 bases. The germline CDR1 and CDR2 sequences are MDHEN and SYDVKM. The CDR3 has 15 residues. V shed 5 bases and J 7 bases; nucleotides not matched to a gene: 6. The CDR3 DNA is TGTGCCAGCAGTGCCGGGACAGGGGGTTTTGAAAAACTGTTTTTT. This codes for CASSAGTGGFEKLFF.

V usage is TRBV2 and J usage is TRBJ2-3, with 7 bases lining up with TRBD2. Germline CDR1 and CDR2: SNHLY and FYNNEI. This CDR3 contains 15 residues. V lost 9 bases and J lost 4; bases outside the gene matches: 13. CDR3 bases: TGTGCCAGGGGAGGCGGGAGCCCAAACCCAGATACGCAGTATTTT. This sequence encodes CARGGGSPNPDTQYF.

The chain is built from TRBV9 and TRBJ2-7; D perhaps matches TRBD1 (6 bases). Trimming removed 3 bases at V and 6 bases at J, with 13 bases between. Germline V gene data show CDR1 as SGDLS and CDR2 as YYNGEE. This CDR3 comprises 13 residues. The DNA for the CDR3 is TGTGCCAGCAGCGCCCGGGACACGGCCGAGCAGTACTTC. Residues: CASSARDTAEQYF.

The chain's CDR3 is CASSETSGGPENSTEAFF. The CDR3 coding sequence is TGTGCCAGCAGTGAAACCTCAGGGGGCCCAGAGAATAGCACTGAAGCTTTCTTT. The V call is TRBV6-4, the J call TRBJ1-1; 8 bases align to TRBD1. The CDR3 totals 18 residues. V shed 3 bases and J 4 bases; nucleotides not matched to a gene: 16. The V gene's germline CDR1 is MRHNA and CDR2 SNTAGT.

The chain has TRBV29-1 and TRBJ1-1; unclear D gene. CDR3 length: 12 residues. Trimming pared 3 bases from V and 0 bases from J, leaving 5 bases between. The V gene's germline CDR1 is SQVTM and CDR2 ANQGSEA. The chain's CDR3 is CSVEAVNTEAFF. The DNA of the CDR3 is TGCAGCGTTGAGGCGGTGAACACTGAAGCTTTCTTT.

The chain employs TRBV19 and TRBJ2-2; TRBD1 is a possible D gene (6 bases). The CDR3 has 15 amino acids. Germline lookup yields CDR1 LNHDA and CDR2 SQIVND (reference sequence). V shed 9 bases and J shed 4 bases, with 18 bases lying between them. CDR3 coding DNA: TGTGCCAGCCCCAGGGGTAGAATTCGCACCGGGGAGCTGTTTTTT. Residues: CASPRGRIRTGELFF.

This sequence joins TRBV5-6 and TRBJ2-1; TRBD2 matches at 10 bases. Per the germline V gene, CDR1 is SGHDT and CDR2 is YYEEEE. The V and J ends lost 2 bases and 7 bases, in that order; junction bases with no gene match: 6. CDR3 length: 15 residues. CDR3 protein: CASSFSGRAGNEQFF. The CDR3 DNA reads TGTGCCAGCAGCTTCAGCGGGAGGGCCGGGAATGAGCAGTTCTTC.

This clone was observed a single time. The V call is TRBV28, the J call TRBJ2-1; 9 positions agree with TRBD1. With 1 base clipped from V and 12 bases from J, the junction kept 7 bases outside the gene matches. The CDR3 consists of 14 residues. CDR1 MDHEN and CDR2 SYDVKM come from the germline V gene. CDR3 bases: TGTGCCAGCAGTTTATTCACCACAGGGGGCGTGCAGTTCTTC. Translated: CASSLFTTGGVQFF. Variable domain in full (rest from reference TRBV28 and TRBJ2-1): DVKVTQSSRYLVKRTGEKVFLECVQDMDHENMFWYRQDPGLGLRLIYFSYDVKMKEKGDIPEGYSVSREKKERFSLILESASTNQTSMYLCASSLFTTGGVQFFGPGTRLTVL.

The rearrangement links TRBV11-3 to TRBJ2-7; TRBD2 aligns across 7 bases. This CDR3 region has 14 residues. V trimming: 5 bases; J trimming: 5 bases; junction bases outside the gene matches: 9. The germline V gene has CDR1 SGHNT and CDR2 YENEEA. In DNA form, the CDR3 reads TGTGCCAGCAGCCAAAGCGGGATTGACGACGAGCAGTACTTC. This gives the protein CASSQSGIDDEQYF.

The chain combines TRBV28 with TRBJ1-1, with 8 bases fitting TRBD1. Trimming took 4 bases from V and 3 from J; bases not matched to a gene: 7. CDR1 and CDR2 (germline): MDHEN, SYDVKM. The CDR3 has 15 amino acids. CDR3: CASSSSGGWDTEAFF. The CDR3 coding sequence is TGTGCCAGCAGTTCCTCAGGGGGCTGGGACACTGAAGCTTTCTTT.

The CDR3 sequence is CSASFGETQYF. CDR3 nucleotides: TGCAGTGCTAGTTTCGGGGAGACCCAGTACTTC. The chain uses TRBV20-1 and TRBJ2-5; the D is unclear. CDR3 size: 11 residues. CDR1 is DFQATT, CDR2 SNEGSKA, per germline (reference sequence). V lost 3 bases and J lost 5, with 7 bases in between.

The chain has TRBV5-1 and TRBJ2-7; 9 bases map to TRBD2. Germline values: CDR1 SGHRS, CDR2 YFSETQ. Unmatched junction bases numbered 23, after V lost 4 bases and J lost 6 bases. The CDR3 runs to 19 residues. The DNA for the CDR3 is TGCGCCAGCAGCCTGGTTCGGGGTAAGGTAGCGGGGGCCCCTGGCGAGCAGTACTTC. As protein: CASSLVRGKVAGAPGEQYF.

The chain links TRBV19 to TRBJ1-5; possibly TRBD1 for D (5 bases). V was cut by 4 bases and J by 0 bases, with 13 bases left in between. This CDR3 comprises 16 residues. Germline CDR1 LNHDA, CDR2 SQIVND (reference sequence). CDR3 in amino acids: CASSTQDRNSNQPQHF. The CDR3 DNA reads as TGTGCCAGTAGTACCCAAGACAGAAATAGCAATCAGCCCCAGCATTTT.

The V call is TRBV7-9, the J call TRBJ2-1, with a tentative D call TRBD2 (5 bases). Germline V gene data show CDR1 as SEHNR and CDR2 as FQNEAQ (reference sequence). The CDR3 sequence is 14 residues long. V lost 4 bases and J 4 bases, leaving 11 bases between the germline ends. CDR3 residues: CASSSGLNYNEQFF. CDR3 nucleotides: TGTGCCAGCAGCTCAGGACTCAATTACAATGAGCAGTTCTTC.

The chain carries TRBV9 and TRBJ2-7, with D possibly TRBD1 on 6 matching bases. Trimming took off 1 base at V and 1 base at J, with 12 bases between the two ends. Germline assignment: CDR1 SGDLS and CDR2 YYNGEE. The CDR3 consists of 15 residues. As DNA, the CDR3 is TGTGCCAGCAGCGTAACCGGGACATCTTCCTACGAGCAGTACTTC. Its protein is CASSVTGTSSYEQYF.

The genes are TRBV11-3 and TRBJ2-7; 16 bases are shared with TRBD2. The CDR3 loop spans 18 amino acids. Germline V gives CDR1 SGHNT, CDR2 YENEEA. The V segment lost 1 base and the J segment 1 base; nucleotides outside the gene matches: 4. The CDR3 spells CASSLGGLAGGPSYEQYF. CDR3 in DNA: TGTGCCAGCAGCTTAGGGGGACTAGCGGGAGGGCCTTCCTACGAGCAGTACTTC.

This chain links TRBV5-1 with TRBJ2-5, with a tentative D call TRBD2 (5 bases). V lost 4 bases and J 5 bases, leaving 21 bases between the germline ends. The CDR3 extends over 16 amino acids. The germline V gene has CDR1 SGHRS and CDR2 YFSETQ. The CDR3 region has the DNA TGCGCCAGCAGCCCCGGAACCGGGGAATTGGCGGAGACCCAGTACTTC. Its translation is CASSPGTGELAETQYF.

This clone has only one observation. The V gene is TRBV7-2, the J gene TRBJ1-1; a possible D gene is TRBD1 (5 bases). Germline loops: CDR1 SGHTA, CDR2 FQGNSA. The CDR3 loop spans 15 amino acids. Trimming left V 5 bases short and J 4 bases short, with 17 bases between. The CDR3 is CASSRMMGGGTEAFF. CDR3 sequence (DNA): TGTGCCAGCAGCCGGATGATGGGGGGAGGCACTGAAGCTTTCTTT.

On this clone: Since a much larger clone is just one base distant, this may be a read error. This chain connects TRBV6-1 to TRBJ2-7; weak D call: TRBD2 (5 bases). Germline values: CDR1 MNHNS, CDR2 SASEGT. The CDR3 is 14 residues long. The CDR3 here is CASSSGLGSCEQYF. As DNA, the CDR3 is TGTGCCAGCAGTTCAGGACTCGGGTCCTGCGAGCAGTACTTC.